This TCR beta chain emerged from a study of shared clonotypes between healthy human individuals. Looking at the study overall: Three plates were used per donor for CD4 naive, three for CD4 memory, two for CD8 naive and one for CD8 memory. Whole-study results and caveats: Generally, estimated richness proved larger in naive subsets than it did in memory subsets. Specimens sampled were limited to blood, with tissue repertoires likely differing.

Deletions cut 0 bases from V and 6 bases from J, with 22 bases between. The CDR3 runs to 18 residues. The V gene's germline CDR1 is SGHRS and CDR2 YFSETQ. Genomic DNA of each subset was evenly split across several immunoSEQ plates. Data came from immunoSEQ multiplex PCR; TCRdb stores just in-frame clones and leaves some out. The data contain roughly 220,000 clones, 65% of them seen just once; the ten biggest clones take up roughly 11%. On this clone itself: Antigen unknown.

The chain is built from TRBV5-1 and TRBJ2-1; no clear D gene. This TCR was recovered from a man aged 25-40 years in good health. The material sequenced was memory CD4+ T cells sorted from blood. Subset specified: CD45RA-negative fraction. For the CDR3, the DNA is TGCGCCAGCAGCTTGGCAGCGCGTCTAATCGAATTTCCCAATGAGCAGTTCTTC. This translates into CASSLAARLIEFPNEQFF.